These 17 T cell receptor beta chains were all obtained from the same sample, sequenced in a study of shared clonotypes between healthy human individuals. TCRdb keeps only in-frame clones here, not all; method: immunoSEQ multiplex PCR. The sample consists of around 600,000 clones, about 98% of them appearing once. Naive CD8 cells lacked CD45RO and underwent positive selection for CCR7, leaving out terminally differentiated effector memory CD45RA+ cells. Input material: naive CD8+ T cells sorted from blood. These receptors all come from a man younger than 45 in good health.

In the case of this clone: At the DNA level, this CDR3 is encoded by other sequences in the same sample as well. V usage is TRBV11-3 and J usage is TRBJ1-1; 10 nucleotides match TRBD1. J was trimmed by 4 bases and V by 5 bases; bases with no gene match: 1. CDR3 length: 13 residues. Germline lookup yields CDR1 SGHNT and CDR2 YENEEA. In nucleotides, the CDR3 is TGTGCCAGCAGCCGGACAGGGGGCACTGAAGCTTTCTTT. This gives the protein CASSRTGGTEAFF.

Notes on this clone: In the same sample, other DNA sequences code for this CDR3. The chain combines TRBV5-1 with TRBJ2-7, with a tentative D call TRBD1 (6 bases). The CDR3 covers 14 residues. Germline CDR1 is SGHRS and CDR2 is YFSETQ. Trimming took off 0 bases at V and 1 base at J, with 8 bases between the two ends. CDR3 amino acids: CASSLAGDSYEQYF. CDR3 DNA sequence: TGCGCCAGCAGCTTGGCAGGGGATTCCTACGAGCAGTACTTC.

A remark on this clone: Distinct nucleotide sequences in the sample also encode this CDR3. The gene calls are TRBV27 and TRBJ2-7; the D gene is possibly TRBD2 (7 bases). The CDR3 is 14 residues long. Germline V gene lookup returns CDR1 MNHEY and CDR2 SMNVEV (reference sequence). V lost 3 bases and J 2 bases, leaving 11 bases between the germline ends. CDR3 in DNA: TGTGCCAGCAGTTTGGGAGGGGGGGCCTACGAGCAGTACTTC. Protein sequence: CASSLGGGAYEQYF.

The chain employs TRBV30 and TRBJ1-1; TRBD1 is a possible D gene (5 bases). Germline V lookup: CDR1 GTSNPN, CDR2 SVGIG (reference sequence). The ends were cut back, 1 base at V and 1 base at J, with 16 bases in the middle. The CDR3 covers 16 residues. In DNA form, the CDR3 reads TGTGCCTGGAGTGCACTGATCAGGGAAACGAACACTGAAGCTTTCTTT. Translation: CAWSALIRETNTEAFF. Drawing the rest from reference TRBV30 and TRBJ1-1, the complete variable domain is SQTIHQWPATLVQPVGSPLSLECTVEGTSNPNLYWYRQAAGRGLQLLFYSVGIGQISSEVPQNLSASRPQDRQFILSSKKLLLSDSGFYLCAWSALIRETNTEAFFGQGTRLTVV.

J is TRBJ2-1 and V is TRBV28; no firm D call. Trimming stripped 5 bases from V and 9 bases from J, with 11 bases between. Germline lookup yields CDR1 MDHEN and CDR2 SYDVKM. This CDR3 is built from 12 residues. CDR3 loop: CASSDPPIEQFF. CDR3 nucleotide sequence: TGTGCCAGCAGTGATCCCCCCATTGAGCAGTTCTTC.

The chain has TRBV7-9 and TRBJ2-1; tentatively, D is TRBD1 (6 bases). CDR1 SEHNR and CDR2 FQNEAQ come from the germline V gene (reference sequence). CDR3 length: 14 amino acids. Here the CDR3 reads CATPPQGTYNEQFF. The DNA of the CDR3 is TGTGCTACCCCGCCCCAGGGGACCTACAATGAGCAGTTCTTC.

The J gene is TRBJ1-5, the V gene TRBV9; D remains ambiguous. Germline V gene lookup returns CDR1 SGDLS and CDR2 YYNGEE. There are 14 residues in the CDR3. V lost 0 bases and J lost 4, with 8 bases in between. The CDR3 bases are TGTGCCAGCAGCGTAGACCCTGTTAATCAGCCCCAGCATTTT. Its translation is CASSVDPVNQPQHF. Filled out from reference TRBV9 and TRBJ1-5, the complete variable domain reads DSGVTQTPKHLITATGQRVTLRCSPRSGDLSVYWYQQSLDQGLQFLIQYYNGEERAKGNILERFSAQQFPDLHSELNLSSLELGDSALYFCASSVDPVNQPQHFGDGTRLSIL.

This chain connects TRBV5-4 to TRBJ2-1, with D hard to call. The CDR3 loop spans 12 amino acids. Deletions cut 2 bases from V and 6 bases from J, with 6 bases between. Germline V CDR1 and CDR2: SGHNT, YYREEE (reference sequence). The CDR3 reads CASSFVSNEQFF. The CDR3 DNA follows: TGTGCCAGCAGCTTCGTGTCCAATGAGCAGTTCTTC. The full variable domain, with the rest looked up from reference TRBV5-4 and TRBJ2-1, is ETGVTQSPTHLIKTRGQQVTLRCSSQSGHNTVSWYQQALGQGPQFIFQYYREEENGRGNFPPRFSGLQFPNYSSELNVNALELDDSALYLCASSFVSNEQFFGPGTRLTVL.

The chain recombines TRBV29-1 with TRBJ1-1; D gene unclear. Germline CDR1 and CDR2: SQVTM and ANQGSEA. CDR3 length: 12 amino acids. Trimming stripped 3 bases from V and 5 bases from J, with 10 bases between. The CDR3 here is CSVDSLLTEAFF. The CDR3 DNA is TGCAGCGTTGATTCTCTTTTGACTGAAGCTTTCTTT.

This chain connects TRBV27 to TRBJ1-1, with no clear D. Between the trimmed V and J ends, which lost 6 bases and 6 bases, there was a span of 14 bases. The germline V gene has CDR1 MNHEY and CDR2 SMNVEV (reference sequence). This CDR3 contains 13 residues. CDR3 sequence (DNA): TGTGCCAGCAGCACCCCGCGGAGGGCTGAAGCTTTCTTT. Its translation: CASSTPRRAEAFF.

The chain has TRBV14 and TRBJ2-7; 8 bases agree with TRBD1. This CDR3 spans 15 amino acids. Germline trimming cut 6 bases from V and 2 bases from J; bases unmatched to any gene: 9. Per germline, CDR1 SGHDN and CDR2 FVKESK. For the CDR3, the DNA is TGTGCCAGCAGATCGTCACGGGACAGGCCCTACGAGCAGTACTTC. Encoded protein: CASRSSRDRPYEQYF.

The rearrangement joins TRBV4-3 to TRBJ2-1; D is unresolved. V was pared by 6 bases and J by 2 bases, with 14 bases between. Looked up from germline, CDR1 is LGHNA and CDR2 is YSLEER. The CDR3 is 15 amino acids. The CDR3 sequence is CASSYLGGAYNEQFF. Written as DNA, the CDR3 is TGCGCCAGCAGTTACCTTGGCGGAGCCTACAATGAGCAGTTCTTC.

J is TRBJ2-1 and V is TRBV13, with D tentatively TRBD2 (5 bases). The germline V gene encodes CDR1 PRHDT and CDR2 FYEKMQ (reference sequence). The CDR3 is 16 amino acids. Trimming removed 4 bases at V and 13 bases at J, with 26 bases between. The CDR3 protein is CASSSLDEGDYAEQFF. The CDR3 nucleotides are TGTGCCAGCAGCTCCCTCGACGAGGGAGATTATGCGGAACAGTTCTTC.

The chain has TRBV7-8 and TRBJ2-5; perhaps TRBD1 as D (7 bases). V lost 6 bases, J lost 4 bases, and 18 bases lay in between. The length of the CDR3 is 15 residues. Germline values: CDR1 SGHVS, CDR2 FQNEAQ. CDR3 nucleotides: TGTGCCAGCAGATACATAGTGCAGGGGGGAGAGACCCAGTACTTC. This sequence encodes CASRYIVQGGETQYF. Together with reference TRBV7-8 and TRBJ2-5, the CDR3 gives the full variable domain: GAGVSQSPRYKVAKRGQDVALRCDPISGHVSLFWYQQALGQGPEFLTYFQNEAQLDKSGLPSDRFFAERPEGSVSTLKIQRTQQEDSAVYLCASRYIVQGGETQYFGPGTRLLVL.

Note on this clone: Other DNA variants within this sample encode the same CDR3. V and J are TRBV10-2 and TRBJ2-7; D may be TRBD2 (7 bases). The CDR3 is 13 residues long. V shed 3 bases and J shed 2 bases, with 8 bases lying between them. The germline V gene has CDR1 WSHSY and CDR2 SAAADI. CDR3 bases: TGCGCCAGCAGTGAAGGGGGGGCCTACGAGCAGTACTTC. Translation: CASSEGGAYEQYF.

CDR3 amino acids: CASSGRVQPQHF. The CDR3 DNA follows: TGTGCCAGCAGTGGCCGGGTCCAACCCCAGCATTTT. This chain joins TRBV6-6 and TRBJ1-5; the D is unclear. V lost 5 bases to trimming and J lost 10 bases, with 12 bases between them. There are 12 residues in the CDR3. Germline values: CDR1 MNHNY, CDR2 SVGAGI (reference sequence).

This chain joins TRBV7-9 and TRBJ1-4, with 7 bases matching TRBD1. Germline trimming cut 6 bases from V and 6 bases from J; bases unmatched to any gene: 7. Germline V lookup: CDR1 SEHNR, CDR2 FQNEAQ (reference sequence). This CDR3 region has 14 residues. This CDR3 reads CASRPTGIDEKLFF. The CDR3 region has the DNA TGTGCCAGCAGACCGACAGGGATAGATGAAAAACTGTTTTTT.